This TCR beta chain derives from a study of metastatic and nonmetastatic thyroid tumors. Study background: It was across blood and tumor or nodule tissue from malignant and benign thyroid patients that repertoires were compared.

With regard to this clone: Its antigen is undetermined.

The study, taken as a whole, reports: Significantly greater TCR beta diversity was reportedly found in malignant thyroid tumors than in benign nodules (in blood and tumor).

All patients reached thyroid surgery having received no treatment beforehand. After removal of 5 bases from V and 2 bases from J, the junction contained 2 bases not matched to a gene. The CDR3 totals 14 residues. Germline V gene data show CDR1 as LNHDA and CDR2 as SQIVND (reference sequence). Per the study methods: Building a distant-metastasis classifier for papillary thyroid cancer drew on CDR3 differences across clinicopathological groups. Using MiXCR, TCRdb re-called clones from the PCR reads. TCRdb's processing, not the study's, gives the V and J calls here. The data show tens of thousands of clones, around a fifth seen once.

The V and J genes are TRBV19 and TRBJ2-2, with 7 bases aligning to TRBD1. The sequence was collected from a female donor with papillary thyroid cancer or a benign thyroid nodule (not recorded which). Some clones in this sample may be carry-over from other donors' samples. Sequences were obtained from blood. Here the CDR3 DNA reads TGTGCCAGTAGTCGGGACAGAAACACCGGGGAGCTGTTTTTT. As protein: CASSRDRNTGELFF.